One and the same sample provided the 21 T cell receptor beta chains below, sequenced in a study of identical twins. TCRdb analysed the 5' RACE reads with MiXCR anew, one entry per CDR3 protein. The sample carries about 720,000 distinct CDR3 sequences, 8.6% recorded once. The same data also contributed to another study, on yellow fever vaccine responses in identical twins.

The sequenced sample was PBMCs. The source of these receptors is a young woman in good health.

The chain is built from TRBV11-2 and TRBJ2-5; 9 bases are a match to TRBD2. The CDR3 is 16 amino acids. V shed 5 bases, J shed 2 bases, and the junction held 9 bases outside the gene matches. The germline V gene has CDR1 SGHAT and CDR2 FQNNGV. CDR3 protein: CASSPGRLAEQETQYF. CDR3 sequence (DNA): TGTGCCAGCAGCCCAGGGCGACTAGCGGAGCAAGAGACCCAGTACTTC.

This clonotype came up a few times. CDR3 residues: CASRPTPALRQYF. CDR3 nucleotides: TGTGCCAGCAGACCTACCCCAGCGTTGCGGCAGTACTTC. The chain carries TRBV12-3 or TRBV12-4 and TRBJ2-7, with D uncertain. With 6 bases removed from V and 9 bases from J, the gap between germline ends came to 18 bases. CDR3 size: 13 residues.

This clonotype has more than one count but fewer than ten. V gene TRBV10-3 combines with J gene TRBJ1-6, with D possibly TRBD1 on 6 matching bases. With 9 bases removed from V and 9 bases from J, the gap between germline ends came to 15 bases. CDR3 length: 13 residues. Germline CDR1 reads ENHRY; CDR2 reads SYGVKD. CDR3 nucleotides: TGTGCCATTAACAGGGAAGAGGGTTCACCCCTCCACTTT. Its translation is CAINREEGSPLHF.

This clonotype was counted a few times. V usage is TRBV11-3 and J usage is TRBJ2-2, with D tentatively TRBD2 (5 bases). Germline V CDR1 and CDR2: SGHNT, YENEEA. This CDR3 contains 16 residues. The V and J ends lost 5 bases and 0 bases respectively, with 13 bases between them. DNA of the CDR3: TGTGCCAGCAGCAAAGGAGGAGGCGCGAACACCGGGGAGCTGTTTTTT. Translation gives CASSKGGGANTGELFF.

This clonotype came up a few times. The rearrangement links TRBV5-1 to TRBJ2-2, with 10 nucleotides matching TRBD1. J gave up 4 bases and V 2 bases, and 5 bases lay outside the gene matches. CDR3 size: 16 residues. Germline values: CDR1 SGHRS, CDR2 YFSETQ. CDR3 protein: CASSLPGQGTTGELFF. DNA of the CDR3: TGCGCCAGCAGCTTACCGGGACAGGGGACCACCGGGGAGCTGTTTTTT.

The gene calls are TRBV6-5 and TRBJ1-4; D might be TRBD1 (5 bases). CDR1 and CDR2 from the germline V gene are MNHEY and SVGAGI. V gave up 2 bases and J gave up 8 bases, with 15 bases separating them. This CDR3 has 15 residues. CDR3 nucleotide sequence: TGTGCCAGCAGTTACCGGGACGGTTTTTGGGAAAAACTGTTTTTT. Protein sequence: CASSYRDGFWEKLFF.

This clonotype showed up many times. This chain links TRBV5-1 with TRBJ2-7; 7 nucleotides match TRBD1. This CDR3 contains 16 residues. Germline V gives CDR1 SGHRS, CDR2 YFSETQ. Trimming at V came to 4 bases and at J to 2 bases, leaving 12 bases not matched to a gene. The CDR3 loop reads CASSLNPGQTTYEQYF. The CDR3 DNA sequence: TGCGCCAGCAGCCTTAACCCGGGACAGACAACCTACGAGCAGTACTTC.

This clonotype was picked up many times. The rearrangement joins TRBV6-5 to TRBJ2-1, with D possibly called TRBD1 or TRBD2 (5 bases each). The ends were cut back, 6 bases at V and 15 bases at J, with 18 bases in the middle. The CDR3 spans 12 residues. Per the germline V gene, CDR1 is MNHEY and CDR2 is SVGAGI. The CDR3 loop is CASSPGPIGGFF. CDR3 DNA: TGTGCCAGCAGCCCCGGACCGATTGGGGGGTTCTTC.

This clonotype has at least ten counts. This chain links TRBV12-3 or TRBV12-4 with TRBJ2-7, with D tentatively TRBD1 (6 bases). The length of the CDR3 is 13 residues. Trimming stripped 5 bases from V and 5 bases from J, with 13 bases between. CDR3 residues: CASSRRDINEQYF. As DNA, the CDR3 is TGTGCCAGCAGTCGCCGGGACATCAACGAGCAGTACTTC.

There are many counts of this clonotype. The J gene is TRBJ2-1, the V gene TRBV20-1; maybe TRBD2 (6 bases). The CDR3 totals 17 residues. Germline values: CDR1 DFQATT, CDR2 SNEGSKA (reference sequence). Trimming cost V 2 bases and J 2 bases, with 19 bases left between them. CDR3 sequence reads: CSARLLLRDSTYNEQFF. CDR3 DNA: TGCAGTGCTAGATTGCTCCTCCGGGACTCCACCTACAATGAGCAGTTCTTC.

This clonotype was counted many times. The genes are TRBV6-1 and TRBJ1-1; TRBD1 aligns across 9 bases. The V gene end was trimmed by 8 bases and the J gene end by 5 bases; junction bases not matched to a gene: 3. CDR3 size: 12 residues. The germline V gene encodes CDR1 MNHNS and CDR2 SASEGT. The DNA of the CDR3 is TGTGCCAGCGGACAGGGGTATACTGAAGCTTTCTTT. Its translation: CASGQGYTEAFF.

This clonotype showed up just a few times. This chain links TRBV11-2 with TRBJ2-3; maybe TRBD2 (6 bases). The CDR3 runs 18 residues. Trimming removed 7 bases at V and 1 base at J, with 24 bases between. Germline V gene data show CDR1 as SGHAT and CDR2 as FQNNGV. The DNA of the CDR3 is TGTGCCAGCAACCAGAGACGGGGAGGCGAGCCCGGCACAGATACGCAGTATTTT. Its translation: CASNQRRGGEPGTDTQYF.

The chain carries TRBV24-1 and TRBJ2-7; TRBD1 aligns across 9 bases. This CDR3 region has 13 residues. Germline lookup yields CDR1 KGHDR and CDR2 SFDVKD. Trimming at V came to 9 bases and at J to 4 bases, leaving 6 bases not matched to a gene. CDR3 nucleotide sequence: TGTGCCACCGCCGCGGGACAGGGTTACGAGCAGTACTTC. This codes for CATAAGQGYEQYF.

This clonotype was counted a few times. Here the CDR3 reads CASSLDLRSQPNTGELFF. The CDR3 region has the DNA TGTGCCAGCAGCTTAGATCTCCGGAGCCAGCCGAACACCGGGGAGCTGTTTTTT. The V call is TRBV11-2, the J call TRBJ2-2; D is unresolved. The germline V gene encodes CDR1 SGHAT and CDR2 FQNNGV. Trimming pared 0 bases from V and 0 bases from J, leaving 14 bases between. This CDR3 comprises 18 residues.

The J gene is TRBJ2-7, the V gene TRBV7-9; D uncertain. The germline CDR1 and CDR2 sequences are SEHNR and FQNEAQ (reference sequence). This CDR3 is built from 13 residues. V was cut by 7 bases and J by 7 bases, with 17 bases left in between. This chain's CDR3 is CASTLGVTDEQYF. The CDR3 nucleotides read TGTGCCAGCACCCTAGGAGTGACGGATGAGCAGTACTTC. The whole variable domain, filled in from reference TRBV7-9 and TRBJ2-7, reads DTGVSQNPRHKITKRGQNVTFRCDPISEHNRLYWYRQTLGQGPEFLTYFQNEAQLEKSRLLSDRFSAERPKGSFSTLEIQRTEQGDSAMYLCASTLGVTDEQYFGPGTRLTVT.

This clonotype was counted between two and nine times. The chain uses TRBV18 and TRBJ1-3, with TRBD1 as a possible D gene (6 bases). This CDR3 region has 17 residues. Germline V CDR1 and CDR2: KGHSH, LQKENI. Trimming took off 6 bases at V and 0 bases at J, with 18 bases between the two ends. In DNA form, the CDR3 reads TGTGCCAGCTCTCGACAGGCATCCCGATACTCTGGAAACACCATATATTTT. Protein product: CASSRQASRYSGNTIYF.

This clonotype occurred a few times. This sequence joins TRBV5-5 and TRBJ2-2; 11 positions agree with TRBD2. The germline V gene encodes CDR1 SGHKS and CDR2 YYEKEE (reference sequence). The CDR3 is 17 residues long. V was clipped by 1 base and J by 0 bases; unmatched bases: 2. The CDR3 region is CASSLRLAGPNTGELFF. The CDR3 region has the DNA TGTGCCAGCAGCTTGCGACTAGCGGGACCGAACACCGGGGAGCTGTTTTTT.

This clonotype was found a few times. J is TRBJ2-1 and V is TRBV5-1, with TRBD2 matching over 9 bases. J was trimmed by 1 base and V by 5 bases; bases with no gene match: 16. CDR1 and CDR2 from the germline V gene are SGHRS and YFSETQ. This CDR3 has 19 residues. CDR3 sequence (DNA): TGCGCCAGCAGTTCGGGGGCGGGAGGGAATTCGGGGTCCTACAATGAGCAGTTCTTC. This gives the protein CASSSGAGGNSGSYNEQFF.

This clonotype was picked up a small number of times. The chain joins TRBV24-1 to TRBJ2-7; 10 bases are shared with TRBD1. The CDR3 contains 16 residues. The ends lost 4 bases at V and 0 bases at J; junction bases unmatched: 5. Germline lookup yields CDR1 KGHDR and CDR2 SFDVKD. As DNA, the CDR3 is TGTGCCACCAGTGACTCCGGGACAGGGGTCTCCTACGAGCAGTACTTC. Translation gives CATSDSGTGVSYEQYF.

The chain links TRBV9 to TRBJ1-1; D is uncertain. The germline gives CDR1 SGDLS, CDR2 YYNGEE. Trimming took 4 bases from V and 5 from J, leaving 12 bases between them. The CDR3 covers 13 residues. In nucleotides, the CDR3 is TGTGCCAGCAGCCCCGACGGGTTTACTGAAGCTTTCTTT. Its protein is CASSPDGFTEAFF.

This clonotype was detected many times. The chain employs TRBV7-9 and TRBJ2-7; D gene unclear. Trimming took 4 bases from V and 3 from J, leaving 7 bases between them. The V gene's germline CDR1 is SEHNR and CDR2 FQNEAQ (reference sequence). The CDR3 extends over 12 amino acids. The CDR3 DNA is TGTGCCAGCAGCTCAATAGGCTACGAGCAGTACTTC. It is translated as CASSSIGYEQYF.